The clone carrying this T cell receptor beta chain is a singleton in its sample. The source of the sample is a study of cytomegalovirus exposure and HLA in healthy donors. The PCR employed 60 Vbeta primers together with 13 Jbeta primers. Sequencing was performed with immunoSEQ multiplex PCR; in TCRdb, only in-frame clones are kept and a portion is missing. The sample has more than 95,000 clones, 55% to 75% seen once. Germline V gives CDR1 SGHNT, CDR2 YYREEE (reference sequence). The CDR3 is 13 amino acids. Trimming took 0 bases from V and 2 from J, leaving 4 bases between them. This clonotype was sampled from a man aged 55 to 70 in good health and CMV-seronegative. Input material: PBMCs. The V and J genes are TRBV5-4 and TRBJ2-3; D is unclear. CDR3 sequence reads: CASSLDFTDTQYF. The CDR3 nucleotides are TGTGCCAGCAGCTTGGACTTCACAGATACGCAGTATTTT.